Here is one TCR beta chain with its context. Via MiXCR, TCRdb re-called the reads, giving one row per CDR3 protein. The sample lists around 440,000 distinct CDR3 sequences, roughly 12% occurring once. The data are from a study of T cell repertoires in cytomegalovirus infection. This CDR3 comprises 13 residues. V trimming: 3 bases; J trimming: 4 bases; junction bases outside the gene matches: 2. Germline V gene lookup returns CDR1 DFQATT and CDR2 SNEGSKA (reference sequence). The material sequenced was PBMCs. This receptor was obtained from a human donor in good health (CMV status not recorded). Some clones in this sample may be carry-over from other donors' samples. The chain recombines TRBV20-1 with TRBJ2-7; 11 nucleotides line up with TRBD2. Written as DNA, the CDR3 is TGCAGTGCTAGTAGCGGGAGGGGATACGAGCAGTACTTC. Protein sequence: CSASSGRGYEQYF.